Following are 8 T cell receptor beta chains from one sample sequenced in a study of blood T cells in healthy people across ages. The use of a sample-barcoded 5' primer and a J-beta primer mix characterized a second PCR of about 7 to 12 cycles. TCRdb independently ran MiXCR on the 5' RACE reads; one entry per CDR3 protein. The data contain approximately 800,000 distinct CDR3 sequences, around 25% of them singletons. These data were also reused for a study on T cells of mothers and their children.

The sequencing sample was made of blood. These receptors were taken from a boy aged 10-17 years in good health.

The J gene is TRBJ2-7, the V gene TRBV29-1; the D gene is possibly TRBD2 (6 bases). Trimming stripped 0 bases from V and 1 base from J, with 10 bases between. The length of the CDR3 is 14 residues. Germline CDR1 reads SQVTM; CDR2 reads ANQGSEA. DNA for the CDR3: TGCAGCGTTGAAGATTTGGGGACTTCCTACGAGCAGTACTTC. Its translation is CSVEDLGTSYEQYF.

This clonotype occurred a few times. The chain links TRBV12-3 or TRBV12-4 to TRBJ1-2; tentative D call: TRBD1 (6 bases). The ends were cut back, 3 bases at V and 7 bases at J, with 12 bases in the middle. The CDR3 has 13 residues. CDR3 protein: CASSFTGRSGYTF. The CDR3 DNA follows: TGTGCCAGCAGTTTTACAGGGCGAAGTGGCTACACCTTC.

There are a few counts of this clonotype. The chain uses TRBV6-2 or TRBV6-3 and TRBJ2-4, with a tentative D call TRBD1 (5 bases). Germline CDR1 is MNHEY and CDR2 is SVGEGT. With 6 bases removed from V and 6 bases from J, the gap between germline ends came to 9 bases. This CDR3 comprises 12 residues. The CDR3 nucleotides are TGTGCCAGCAGCCCAGGGATAAACATTCAGTACTTC. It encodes CASSPGINIQYF.

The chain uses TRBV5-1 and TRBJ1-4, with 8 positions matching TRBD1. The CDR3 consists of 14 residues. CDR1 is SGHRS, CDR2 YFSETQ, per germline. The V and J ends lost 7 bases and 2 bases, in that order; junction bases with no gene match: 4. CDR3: CASSTGVTNEKLFF. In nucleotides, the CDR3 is TGCGCCAGCTCGACAGGGGTGACTAATGAAAAACTGTTTTTT.

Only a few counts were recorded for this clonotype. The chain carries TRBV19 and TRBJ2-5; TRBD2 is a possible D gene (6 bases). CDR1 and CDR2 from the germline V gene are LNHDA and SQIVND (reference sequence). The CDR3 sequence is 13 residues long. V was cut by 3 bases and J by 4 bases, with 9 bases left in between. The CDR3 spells CASSMNGGETQYF. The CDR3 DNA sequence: TGTGCCAGTAGTATGAACGGGGGAGAGACCCAGTACTTC.

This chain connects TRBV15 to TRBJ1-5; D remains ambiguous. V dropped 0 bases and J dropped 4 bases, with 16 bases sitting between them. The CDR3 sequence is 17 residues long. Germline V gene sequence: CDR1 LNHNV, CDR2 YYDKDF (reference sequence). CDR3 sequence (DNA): TGTGCCACCAGCAGAGATCAACGTCGCGGGCCTAATCAGCCCCAGCATTTT. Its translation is CATSRDQRRGPNQPQHF.

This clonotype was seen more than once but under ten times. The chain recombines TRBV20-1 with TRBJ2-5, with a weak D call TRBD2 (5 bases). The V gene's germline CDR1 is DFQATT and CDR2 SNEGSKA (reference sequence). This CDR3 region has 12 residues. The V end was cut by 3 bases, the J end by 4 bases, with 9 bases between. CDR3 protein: CSARGARETQYF. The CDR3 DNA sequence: TGCAGTGCTAGGGGAGCGCGAGAGACCCAGTACTTC.

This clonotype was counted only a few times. The CDR3 here is CASSYSGTGRGEKLFF. The CDR3 DNA sequence: TGTGCCAGCAGTTACTCGGGGACCGGGAGAGGTGAAAAACTGTTTTTT. V usage is TRBV6-5 and J usage is TRBJ1-4; D perhaps matches TRBD1 (5 bases). V was pared by 0 bases and J by 7 bases, with 15 bases between. There are 16 residues in the CDR3. Germline CDR1 reads MNHEY; CDR2 reads SVGAGI.